This T cell receptor beta chain was documented in a study of T cells in Graves' hyperthyroidism and ophthalmopathy. This clonotype was counted a few times. Trimming cost V 4 bases and J 6 bases; bases outside gene matches: 3. The CDR3 loop spans 15 amino acids. Researchers took RNA transcripts and amplified the TCR beta CDR3 regions from them. In the first-round RT-PCR of the TCR CDR3, the HTBI primer set was used. TCRdb processed the multiplex PCR reads anew with MiXCR; each CDR3 protein has one entry. Counted here are hundreds of thousands of distinct CDR3 sequences, approximately 23% occurring once; the ten biggest clones make up about 60%.

The V call is TRBV12-3 or TRBV12-4, the J call TRBJ2-2; 12 positions agree with TRBD2. This receptor was taken from a man aged 30-40 years with Graves' ophthalmopathy. The sequencing input was blood. CDR3 in DNA: TGTGCCAGCAGTTCAGGACTAGCGGGGCCCGGGGAGCTGTTTTTT. It specifies CASSSGLAGPGELFF.